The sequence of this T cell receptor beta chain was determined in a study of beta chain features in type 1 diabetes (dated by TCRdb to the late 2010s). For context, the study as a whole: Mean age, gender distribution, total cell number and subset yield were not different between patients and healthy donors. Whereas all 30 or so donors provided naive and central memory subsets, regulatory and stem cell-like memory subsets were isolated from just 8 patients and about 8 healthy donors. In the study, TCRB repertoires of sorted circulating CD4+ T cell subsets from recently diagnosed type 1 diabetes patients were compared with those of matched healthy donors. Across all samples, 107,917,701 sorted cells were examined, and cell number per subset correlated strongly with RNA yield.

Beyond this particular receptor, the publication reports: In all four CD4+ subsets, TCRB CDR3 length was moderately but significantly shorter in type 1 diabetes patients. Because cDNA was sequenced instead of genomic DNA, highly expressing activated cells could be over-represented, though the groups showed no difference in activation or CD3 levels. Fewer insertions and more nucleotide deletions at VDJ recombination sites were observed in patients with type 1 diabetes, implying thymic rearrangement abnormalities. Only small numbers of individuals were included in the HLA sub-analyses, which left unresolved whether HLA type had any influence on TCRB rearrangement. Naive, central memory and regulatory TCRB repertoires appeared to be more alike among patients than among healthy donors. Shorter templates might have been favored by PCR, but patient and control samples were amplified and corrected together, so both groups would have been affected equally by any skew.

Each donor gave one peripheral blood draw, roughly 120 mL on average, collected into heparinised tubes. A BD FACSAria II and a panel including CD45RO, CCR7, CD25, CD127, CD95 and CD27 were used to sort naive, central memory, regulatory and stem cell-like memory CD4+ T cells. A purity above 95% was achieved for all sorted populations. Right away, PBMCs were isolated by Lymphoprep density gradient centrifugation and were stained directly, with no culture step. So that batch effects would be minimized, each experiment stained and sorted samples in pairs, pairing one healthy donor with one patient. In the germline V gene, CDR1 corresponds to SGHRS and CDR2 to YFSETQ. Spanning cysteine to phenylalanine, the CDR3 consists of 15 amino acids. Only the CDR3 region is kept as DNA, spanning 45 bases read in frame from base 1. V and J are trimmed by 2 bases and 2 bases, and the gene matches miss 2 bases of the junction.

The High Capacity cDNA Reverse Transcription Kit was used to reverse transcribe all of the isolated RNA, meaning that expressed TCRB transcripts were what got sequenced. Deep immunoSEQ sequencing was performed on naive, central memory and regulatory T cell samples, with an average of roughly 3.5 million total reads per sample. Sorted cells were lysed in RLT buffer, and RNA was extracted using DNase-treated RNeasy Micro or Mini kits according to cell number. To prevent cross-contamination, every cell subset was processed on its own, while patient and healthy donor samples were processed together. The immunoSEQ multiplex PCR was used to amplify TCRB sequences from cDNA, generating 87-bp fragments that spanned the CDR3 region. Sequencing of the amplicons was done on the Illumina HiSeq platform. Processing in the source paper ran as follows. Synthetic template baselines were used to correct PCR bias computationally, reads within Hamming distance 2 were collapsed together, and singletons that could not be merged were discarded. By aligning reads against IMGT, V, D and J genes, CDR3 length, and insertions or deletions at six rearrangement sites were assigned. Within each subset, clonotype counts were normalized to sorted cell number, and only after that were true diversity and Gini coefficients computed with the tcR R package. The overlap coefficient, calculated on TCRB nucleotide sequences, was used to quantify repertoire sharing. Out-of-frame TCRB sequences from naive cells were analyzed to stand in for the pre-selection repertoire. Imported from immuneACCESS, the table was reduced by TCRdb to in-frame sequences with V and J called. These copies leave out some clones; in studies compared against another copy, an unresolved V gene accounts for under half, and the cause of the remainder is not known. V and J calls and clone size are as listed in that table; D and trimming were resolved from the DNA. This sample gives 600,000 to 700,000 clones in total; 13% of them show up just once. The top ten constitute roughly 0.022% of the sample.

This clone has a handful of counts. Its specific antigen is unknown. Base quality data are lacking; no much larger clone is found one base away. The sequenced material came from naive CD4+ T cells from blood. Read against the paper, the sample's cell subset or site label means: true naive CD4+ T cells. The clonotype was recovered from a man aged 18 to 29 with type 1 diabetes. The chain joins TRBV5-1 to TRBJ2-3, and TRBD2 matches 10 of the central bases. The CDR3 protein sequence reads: CASSFSGGPTDTQYF. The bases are TGCGCCAGCAGCTTTAGCGGGGGGCCCACAGATACGCAGTATTTT.